A single sample gave rise to the 25 T cell receptor beta chains below, sequenced in a study of breast tumors, draining lymph nodes, adjacent tissues (dated by TCRdb to 2016 to 2018). The library came from multiplex PCR. The data were produced on an Illumina HiSeq 2000. TCRdb redid the processing of the public reads, applying fastp at Q25 and MiXCR, and retained in-frame beta chains. For every CDR3 protein sequence, its rows merge into one entry that carries the most common genes and DNA. This sample lists around 130,000 distinct CDR3 sequences; 30% to 35% were detected once. The ten top clones hold about 2.5% of the sample. The lymph node samples were taken from the axillary draining lymph nodes of breast cancer patients. Sequenced sample: axillary lymph node tissue. These receptors all stem from a female donor with breast cancer. Some clones in this sample may be carry-over from other donors' samples.

This chain links TRBV7-6 with TRBJ1-6; D is unclear. V gave up 5 bases and J gave up 10 bases, with 12 bases separating them. In germline, CDR1 is SGHVS, CDR2 FNYEAQ. This CDR3 is 13 amino acids long. The CDR3, as DNA: TGTGCCAGCAGCCCCATGGGCGCGTCACCCCTCCACTTT. Translation: CASSPMGASPLHF.

The genes are TRBV4-3 and TRBJ1-6; TRBD1 matches 9 bases. Germline V CDR1 and CDR2: LGHNA, YSLEER. The CDR3 has 16 residues. V lost 4 bases and J lost 5; bases outside the gene matches: 6. CDR3 nucleotides: TGCGCCAGCAGCCCAGCCGGGACAGGGCATAATTCACCCCTCCACTTT. This encodes CASSPAGTGHNSPLHF.

This clonotype was counted a few times. J is TRBJ1-1 and V is TRBV5-6; TRBD1 matches 9 bases. Trimming cost V 4 bases and J 2 bases; bases outside gene matches: 9. The germline gives CDR1 SGHDT, CDR2 YYEEEE. The CDR3 length is 16 residues. The CDR3 region has the DNA TGTGCCAGCAGCGTCGCCGGGACAGGGACAAACACTGAAGCTTTCTTT. It yields the protein CASSVAGTGTNTEAFF.

As regards this clonotype: A single base separates this from a much larger clone, so it may be a read error. This chain connects TRBV10-2 to TRBJ1-5; TRBD1 is a possible D gene (6 bases). Germline CDR1 is WSHSY and CDR2 is SAAADI. Trimming took off 4 bases at V and 6 bases at J, with 13 bases between the two ends. There are 14 residues in the CDR3. The CDR3 sequence is CASSGSPRGQPQHF. As DNA, the CDR3 is TGCGCCAGCAGTGGGTCGCCCAGGGGTCAGCCCCAGCATTTT.

V usage is TRBV6-5 and J usage is TRBJ1-4; D gene unclear. Trimming cost V 1 base and J 2 bases, with 2 bases left between them. Germline V gene sequence: CDR1 MNHEY, CDR2 SVGAGI. This CDR3 region has 13 residues. Here the CDR3 DNA reads TGTGCCAGCAGTTACTTCACTAATGAAAAACTGTTTTTT. It codes for CASSYFTNEKLFF.

This rearrangement joins TRBV19 to TRBJ1-1; tentatively, D is TRBD1 (5 bases). The ends were cut back, 9 bases at V and 0 bases at J, with 11 bases in the middle. CDR3 length: 13 amino acids. Germline V gene lookup returns CDR1 LNHDA and CDR2 SQIVND (reference sequence). The CDR3 nucleotides are TGTGCCAGCGAAAGCAGGGTGAACACTGAAGCTTTCTTT. Its translation: CASESRVNTEAFF.

The sample holds many counts of this clonotype. A much larger clone differs from this one at a single base, so this may be a read error. The CDR3 bases are TGTGCCAGCGGCTTAGGGCAACAGGGCAATGAGCAGTTCTTC. Translating gives CASGLGQQGNEQFF. V and J are TRBV11-3 and TRBJ2-1; the D gene is possibly TRBD1 (6 bases). The CDR3 is 14 residues long. Germline V gives CDR1 SGHNT, CDR2 YENEEA.

At least ten counts were recorded for this clonotype. The chain is built from TRBV5-8 and TRBJ2-2, with D perhaps assigned TRBD1 or TRBD2 (5 bases each). V was cut by 0 bases and J by 7 bases, with 19 bases left in between. The germline V gene encodes CDR1 SGHTS and CDR2 YDEGEE. This CDR3 is 17 amino acids long. The CDR3 reads CASSLGLDTYRGGELFF. The CDR3 region has the DNA TGTGCCAGCAGCTTGGGGTTGGACACATACCGGGGCGGGGAGCTGTTTTTT.

This clonotype was seen many times. The chain couples TRBV12-3 or TRBV12-4 to TRBJ1-4; D is unclear. This CDR3 has 12 amino acids. The V end was cut by 3 bases, the J end by 8 bases, with 7 bases between. In DNA form, the CDR3 reads TGTGCCAGCAGTTTCTTCGGGGAAAAACTGTTTTTT. Translating it yields CASSFFGEKLFF.

This clonotype was detected only a few times. The J gene is TRBJ1-1, the V gene TRBV2, with D uncertain. Germline values: CDR1 SNHLY, CDR2 FYNNEI. Trimming took off 4 bases at V and 1 base at J, with 4 bases between the two ends. This CDR3 is built from 12 residues. CDR3 nucleotides: TGTGCCAGCAGTGGCCCGAACACTGAAGCTTTCTTT. Its translation: CASSGPNTEAFF. The variable domain in full, with the rest retrieved from reference TRBV2 and TRBJ1-1, is EPEVTQTPSHQVTQMGQEVILRCVPISNHLYFYWYRQILGQKVEFLVSFYNNEISEKSEIFDDQFSVERPDGSNFTLKIRSTKLEDSAMYFCASSGPNTEAFFGQGTRLTVV.

The sample holds many counts of this clonotype. The chain combines TRBV18 with TRBJ2-7, with 7 positions matching TRBD2. After removal of 4 bases from V and 6 bases from J, the junction contained 9 bases not matched to a gene. CDR1 KGHSH and CDR2 LQKENI come from the germline V gene. This CDR3 contains 14 residues. Here the CDR3 DNA reads TGTGCCAGCTCACTCCTACCCGGGGAGGGCGAGCAGTACGTC. This gives the protein CASSLLPGEGEQYV.

In this sample, this clonotype turned up many times. V is TRBV24-1 and J is TRBJ1-2; D might be TRBD1 (5 bases). CDR1 and CDR2 (germline): KGHDR, SFDVKD. CDR3 length equals 15 residues. V dropped 9 bases and J dropped 8 bases, with 24 bases sitting between them. The CDR3 nucleotides read TGTGCCACCCCCCCCTCGGGACGGAAACTCCACGGCTACACCTTC. The encoded protein is CATPPSGRKLHGYTF.

Concerning this clonotype itself: Since a much larger clone is just one base distant, this may be a read error. The DNA for the CDR3 is TGTGCCAGCAGCCCGGGGACAGGCTCTAGGAATGAGCAGTTCTTC. Its translation: CASSPGTGSRNEQFF. V is TRBV3-1 and J is TRBJ2-1; 8 bases align to TRBD1. Germline lookup yields CDR1 LGHDT and CDR2 YNNKEL (reference sequence). V shed 4 bases, J shed 7 bases, and the junction held 9 bases outside the gene matches. The length of the CDR3 is 15 residues.

This clonotype was seen just once. V usage is TRBV19 and J usage is TRBJ2-3; D is unresolved. Trimming shortened V by 9 bases and J by 0 bases, and 13 bases separated the two germline ends. In germline, CDR1 is LNHDA, CDR2 SQIVND (reference sequence). The CDR3 covers 14 residues. In DNA form, the CDR3 reads TGTGCCAGCAGCCTCAGCCCAAGCACAGATACGCAGTATTTT. Protein sequence: CASSLSPSTDTQYF.

Concerning this clonotype: Since a much larger clone is just one base distant, this may be a read error. The rearrangement uses TRBV11-2 and TRBJ1-6, with a possible D match to TRBD1 (6 bases). CDR3 length: 15 residues. The V gene lost 5 bases and the J gene lost 7 bases, with 15 bases spanning the gap. Germline-derived CDR1 and CDR2 are SGHAT and FQNNGV. This chain's CDR3 is CASSASRGTNSPLHF. The CDR3 region has the DNA TGTGCCAGCAGCGCCTCCCGCGGGACAAATTCACCCCTCCACTTT.

Worth noting for this clonotype: One end of the junction fails to match germline, which may point to a read error. The chain is built from TRBV11-3 and TRBJ2-1, with 8 bases that match TRBD2. CDR3 length equals 13 residues. The germline CDR1 and CDR2 sequences are SGHNT and YENEEA. The CDR3 region is CASSLEGGGKGIF. The CDR3 region has the DNA TGTGCCAGCAGCTTAGAGGGCGGGGGGAAGGGAATCTTC. Drawing the rest from reference TRBV11-3 and TRBJ2-1, the complete variable domain is EAGVVQSPRYKIIEKKQPVAFWCNPISGHNTLYWYLQNLGQGPELLIRYENEEAVDDSQLPKDRFSAERLKGVDSTLKIQPAELGDSAVYLCASSLEGGGKGIFGPGTRLTVL.

Notes on this clonotype: The junction departs from the called germline gene at one end, perhaps through a read error. V and J are TRBV28 and TRBJ1-3; D unclear. This CDR3 has 15 residues. CDR1 is MDHEN, CDR2 SYDVKM, per germline. The CDR3 DNA follows: TGTACCAGCAGTTCGCTAGCGGAGTCTGGAAACACCATATATTTT. The encoded protein is CTSSSLAESGNTIYF.

The rearrangement links TRBV5-1 to TRBJ2-1; 8 bases are a match to TRBD1. This CDR3 contains 19 residues. Losses at the gene ends were 4 bases for V and 1 base for J; bases not matched to a gene: 16. Germline loops: CDR1 SGHRS, CDR2 YFSETQ. The CDR3 coding sequence is TGCGCCAGCAGCGTTGGAGGGGGACAGGTATCAGGGTCCTACAATGAGCAGTTCTTC. Amino acids: CASSVGGGQVSGSYNEQFF.

There are many counts of this clonotype. The J gene is TRBJ2-1, the V gene TRBV3-1, with 9 nucleotides matching TRBD1. Germline V gives CDR1 LGHDT, CDR2 YNNKEL (reference sequence). The V gene end was trimmed by 4 bases and the J gene end by 10 bases; junction bases not matched to a gene: 5. The CDR3 totals 13 residues. For the CDR3, the DNA is TGTGCCAGCAGCCGGGACAGGGCTGGGGAGCAGTTCTTC. Amino acid sequence: CASSRDRAGEQFF.

This clonotype was counted many times. The V gene is TRBV12-3 or TRBV12-4, the J gene TRBJ2-1; 7 bases fit TRBD1. CDR3 length: 12 residues. With 8 bases clipped from V and 4 bases from J, the junction kept 2 bases outside the gene matches. CDR3 amino acids: CASGTAYNEQFF. The CDR3 DNA reads TGTGCCAGCGGGACAGCGTACAATGAGCAGTTCTTC.

At least ten counts were recorded for this clonotype. The chain carries TRBV5-1 and TRBJ2-7, with D perhaps TRBD1 (6 bases). The CDR3 is made up of 15 amino acids. Per the germline V gene, CDR1 is SGHRS and CDR2 is YFSETQ. V lost 1 base to trimming and J lost 4 bases, with 15 bases between them. CDR3 in amino acids: CASSLQPGQTYEQYV. CDR3 nucleotide sequence: TGCGCCAGCAGCTTGCAGCCGGGACAAACTTACGAGCAGTACGTC.

The chain carries TRBV5-5 and TRBJ2-7; 8 bases fit TRBD2. In germline, CDR1 is SGHKS, CDR2 YYEKEE (reference sequence). CDR3 length equals 16 residues. The trim removed 3 bases at V and 2 bases at J, leaving 10 bases unmatched. In nucleotides, the CDR3 is TGTGCCAGCAGCTCCGGCGGGGGGCACTTGGCCTACGAGCAGTACGTC. Translation gives CASSSGGGHLAYEQYV.

This clonotype was seen more than once but under ten times. The chain has TRBV18 and TRBJ1-1; no clear D. Germline assignment: CDR1 KGHSH and CDR2 LQKENI. Deletions cut 4 bases from V and 3 bases from J, with 6 bases between. CDR3 length: 12 amino acids. CDR3 region: CASSLAHTEAFF. The CDR3 nucleotides read TGTGCCAGCTCACTCGCTCACACTGAAGCTTTCTTT.

The CDR3 here is CASSPWTGSTGELFF. The CDR3 nucleotides read TGTGCCAGCTCACCCTGGACAGGTTCCACCGGGGAGCTGTTTTTT. The gene calls are TRBV18 and TRBJ2-2; 7 nucleotides match TRBD1. V shed 3 bases, J shed 4 bases, and the junction held 5 bases outside the gene matches. CDR3 size: 15 residues. Germline V CDR1 and CDR2: KGHSH, LQKENI.

This clonotype was counted a few times. This could be a read error, since a much larger clone is one nucleotide away. The rearrangement links TRBV7-9 to TRBJ2-3; 9 bases are shared with TRBD1. CDR1 SEHNR and CDR2 FQNEAQ come from the germline V gene (reference sequence). The length of the CDR3 is 17 residues. The CDR3, as DNA: TGTGCCAGCAGCTTACTTCCACAGGGGGCTGGCACAGATCCGCAGTATTTT. This sequence encodes CASSLLPQGAGTDPQYF.